This T cell receptor (beta chain) was retrieved from a study of cytomegalovirus exposure and HLA in healthy donors. Study as a whole: A later analysis reported the 120 or so validation repertoires used the same platform as the approximately 650 first-cohort repertoires.

Remarks on this clone: Its antigen is not identified.

Findings and caveats of the study: First-cohort TCR clusters were later found to tend to co-occur in the 120 or so validation repertoires. Cytomegalovirus status was reportedly diagnosed by the classifier with high specificity and sensitivity. Rare TCR sequences predominated, though certain public TCRs were found in many donors.

J gave up 2 bases and V 11 bases, and 8 bases lay outside the gene matches. The germline CDR1 and CDR2 sequences are ENHRY and SYGVKD. This CDR3 is 13 amino acids long. Clones were read by immunoSEQ multiplex PCR, and TCRdb kept only the in-frame ones, dropping some. The data contain about 160,000 clones, roughly nine tenths of them seen just once; the ten biggest clones take up around 5%. Material: PBMCs. The receptor was derived from a woman aged 30 to 39 in good health and CMV-seronegative. The rearrangement joins TRBV10-3 to TRBJ1-1, with 7 bases fitting TRBD1. DNA of the CDR3: TGTGCCGCACGGAGGGACAGAAACACTGAAGCTTTCTTT. Protein product: CAARRDRNTEAFF.